A single sample gave rise to the 29 T cell receptor beta chains below, sequenced in a study of OX40 agonist ivuxolimab in advanced cancers. This table comes from immunoSEQ multiplex PCR, and its TCRdb copy is limited to in-frame clones, with some not included. The sample lists approximately 49,000 clones, 75% to 85% seen once, with 1% to 1.5% in the top ten. The source material was CD4+ or CD8+ T cells sorted from blood, sampled in a trial of the OX40 agonist ivuxolimab. All receptors come from an adult with an advanced solid tumor such as melanoma, head and neck, liver or kidney cancer.

V and J are TRBV27 and TRBJ1-2; maybe TRBD1 (5 bases). Germline CDR1 MNHEY, CDR2 SMNVEV (reference sequence). Trimming stripped 0 bases from V and 7 bases from J, with 12 bases between. This CDR3 spans 14 amino acids. CDR3 bases: TGTGCCAGCAGTTTATCAGGGGCTAATTTTGGCTACACCTTC. This codes for CASSLSGANFGYTF.

This chain joins TRBV5-1 and TRBJ2-5; D is undetermined. The CDR3 has 14 amino acids. V dropped 0 bases and J dropped 5 bases, with 11 bases sitting between them. From germline, CDR1 is SGHRS and CDR2 YFSETQ. The CDR3 is CASSLELPGETQYF. DNA of the CDR3: TGCGCCAGCAGCTTGGAGCTACCCGGGGAGACCCAGTACTTC.

The chain recombines TRBV4-3 with TRBJ1-6; D remains unclear. Germline lookup yields CDR1 LGHNA and CDR2 YSLEER. Deletions cut 1 base from V and 0 bases from J, with 4 bases between. This CDR3 spans 15 amino acids. In DNA form, the CDR3 reads TGCGCCAGCAGCCAAGGGAGCTCCTATAATTCACCCCTCCACTTT. Translated, it gives CASSQGSSYNSPLHF.

The chain combines TRBV5-4 with TRBJ2-2; TRBD1 might be the D (6 bases). CDR1 and CDR2 from the germline V gene are SGHNT and YYREEE (reference sequence). This CDR3 contains 14 residues. Trimming left V 0 bases short and J 6 bases short, with 9 bases between. CDR3 nucleotides: TGTGCCAGCAGCTTGGAGACAGGTCCCGGGGAGCTGTTTTTT. It yields the protein CASSLETGPGELFF.

The chain has TRBV18 and TRBJ2-3; 10 bases line up with TRBD2. The germline V gene has CDR1 KGHSH and CDR2 LQKENI. The CDR3 sequence is 15 residues long. After removal of 4 bases from V and 2 bases from J, the junction contained 3 bases not matched to a gene. In DNA form, the CDR3 reads TGTGCCAGCTCACAAACTAGCGGGACCACAGATACGCAGTATTTT. Translating it yields CASSQTSGTTDTQYF.

This clone has just one count. Here the CDR3 reads CASSLGSTGELFF. In DNA form, the CDR3 reads TGCGCCAGCAGCCTAGGATCCACCGGGGAGCTGTTTTTT. The chain uses TRBV5-1 and TRBJ2-2; D uncertain. The CDR3 is made up of 13 amino acids. V lost 4 bases to trimming and J lost 4 bases, with 8 bases between them. Germline CDR1 SGHRS, CDR2 YFSETQ.

The CDR3 bases are TGTGCCAGCCTCCCCCAGACCAAGCTCGCGCTTGAAGCTTTCTTT. This sequence encodes CASLPQTKLALEAFF. The V and J genes are TRBV18 and TRBJ1-1; no clear D gene. The germline V gene has CDR1 KGHSH and CDR2 LQKENI. This CDR3 has 15 residues. Deletions cut 8 bases from V and 7 bases from J, with 23 bases between.

The J gene is TRBJ2-7, the V gene TRBV10-1; the D gene is possibly TRBD2 (5 bases). Germline V CDR1 and CDR2: WNHNN, SYGVQD (reference sequence). Trimming removed 7 bases at V and 4 bases at J, with 20 bases between. The CDR3 contains 15 residues. The CDR3 coding sequence is TGCGCCAGCAACCCCCTCGAAAGGGAGAGTTACGAGCAGTACTTC. It codes for CASNPLERESYEQYF.

This clone has a handful of counts. This sequence joins TRBV27 and TRBJ2-3; weak D call: TRBD1 (6 bases). The germline V gene encodes CDR1 MNHEY and CDR2 SMNVEV (reference sequence). CDR3 size: 13 residues. V lost 6 bases, J lost 5 bases, and 12 bases lay in between. The CDR3 region has the DNA TGTGCCAGCAGATCCAGGGGCGGAGATACGCAGTATTTT. Protein sequence: CASRSRGGDTQYF.

This clone was seen only a few times. This chain links TRBV19 with TRBJ2-7, with D tentatively TRBD1 or TRBD2 (5 bases each). CDR3 length: 11 residues. Trimming removed 9 bases at V and 5 bases at J, with 11 bases between. The germline gives CDR1 LNHDA, CDR2 SQIVND (reference sequence). CDR3 residues: CAREWGHEQYF. The CDR3 region has the DNA TGTGCCAGGGAGTGGGGACACGAGCAGTACTTC.

A remark on this clone: This specimen includes other DNA sequences encoding the same CDR3. The chain recombines TRBV7-2 with TRBJ1-4; a possible D gene is TRBD1 (5 bases). The CDR3 runs 14 residues. Trimming cost V 3 bases and J 7 bases, with 12 bases left between them. Germline V gene sequence: CDR1 SGHTA, CDR2 FQGNSA. CDR3 nucleotide sequence: TGTGCCAGCAGCTTGGGCCCGGGGGGTGAAAAACTGTTTTTT. This gives the protein CASSLGPGGEKLFF.

V is TRBV2 and J is TRBJ1-4; tentative D call: TRBD1 (6 bases). Looked up from germline, CDR1 is SNHLY and CDR2 is FYNNEI. The V and J ends lost 5 bases and 5 bases respectively, with 9 bases between them. This CDR3 has 13 amino acids. The CDR3 DNA reads as TGTGCCAGCAGTTTGAGGGGGAATGAAAAACTGTTTTTT. As protein: CASSLRGNEKLFF. Full variable domain (rest looked up from reference TRBV2 and TRBJ1-4): EPEVTQTPSHQVTQMGQEVILRCVPISNHLYFYWYRQILGQKVEFLVSFYNNEISEKSEIFDDQFSVERPDGSNFTLKIRSTKLEDSAMYFCASSLRGNEKLFFGSGTQLSVL.

This clone was recorded only once. The genes are TRBV4-2 and TRBJ1-1, with no clear D. The germline V gene encodes CDR1 LGHNA and CDR2 YNFKEQ. The V and J ends lost 0 bases and 0 bases respectively, with 11 bases between them. This CDR3 is 16 amino acids long. This CDR3 reads CASSQDYGSMNTEAFF. The CDR3 DNA sequence: TGTGCCAGCAGCCAAGACTACGGCTCGATGAACACTGAAGCTTTCTTT.

The chain combines TRBV6-1 with TRBJ2-7; D is unclear. CDR3 size: 15 residues. Germline V gene lookup returns CDR1 MNHNS and CDR2 SASEGT. V was cut by 2 bases and J by 2 bases, with 13 bases left in between. In DNA form, the CDR3 reads TGTGCCAGCAGTGAACAGTCCCTGAAGGCCTACGAGCAGTACTTC. Residues: CASSEQSLKAYEQYF.

The chain joins TRBV5-1 to TRBJ1-6; D possibly corresponds to TRBD1 (5 bases). Between the trimmed V and J ends, which lost 4 bases and 5 bases, there was a span of 19 bases. The CDR3 spans 17 residues. Germline CDR1 reads SGHRS; CDR2 reads YFSETQ. CDR3 DNA: TGCGCCAGCAGCCGCGGTACATCGGGACGGAATAATTCACCCCTCCACTTT. As protein: CASSRGTSGRNNSPLHF.

The chain couples TRBV6-6 to TRBJ1-3; tentative D call: TRBD1 (6 bases). In germline, CDR1 is MNHNY, CDR2 SVGAGI (reference sequence). Trimming removed 6 bases from V and 0 bases from J, with 12 bases in between. The CDR3 contains 15 residues. The CDR3 bases are TGTGCCAGCAGCAGACAGGACGTCTCTGGAAACACCATATATTTT. This encodes CASSRQDVSGNTIYF.

The rearrangement uses TRBV14 and TRBJ1-6, with TRBD1 matching over 9 bases. The CDR3 length is 16 residues. CDR1 SGHDN and CDR2 FVKESK come from the germline V gene. The ends lost 0 bases at V and 7 bases at J; junction bases unmatched: 4. CDR3 protein: CASSQDTGTGNSPLHF. DNA for the CDR3: TGTGCCAGCAGCCAAGATACCGGGACAGGGAATTCACCCCTCCACTTT.

This clone is termed medium-sized. CDR3 in amino acids: CASSDRGGYGYTF. Here the CDR3 DNA reads TGTGCCAGCAGCGACAGGGGTGGCTATGGCTACACCTTC. The chain combines TRBV11-2 with TRBJ1-2; TRBD1 aligns across 8 bases. The CDR3 has 13 residues. With V trimmed by 5 bases and J by 4 bases, 3 bases remained unmatched. Germline values: CDR1 SGHAT, CDR2 FQNNGV.

This chain uses TRBV6-6 with TRBJ1-5, with D possibly TRBD1 on 6 matching bases. Germline loops: CDR1 MNHNY, CDR2 SVGAGI (reference sequence). Trimming removed 6 bases at V and 3 bases at J, with 12 bases between. The CDR3 runs 14 residues. CDR3 sequence (DNA): TGTGCCAGCAGCCGACAGGCTAACAATCAGCCCCAGCATTTT. This gives the protein CASSRQANNQPQHF.

The chain recombines TRBV5-5 with TRBJ2-3; D gene ambiguous. The germline V gene encodes CDR1 SGHKS and CDR2 YYEKEE (reference sequence). The CDR3 has 15 residues. Trimming removed 2 bases from V and 4 bases from J, with 14 bases in between. CDR3 protein: CASSFSWYSADTQYF. CDR3 nucleotide sequence: TGTGCCAGCAGCTTCTCCTGGTATTCGGCAGATACGCAGTATTTT.

The chain joins TRBV5-4 to TRBJ1-4, with a tentative D call TRBD1 (5 bases). Germline CDR1 and CDR2: SGHNT and YYREEE (reference sequence). This CDR3 has 15 residues. V gave up 4 bases and J gave up 8 bases, with 18 bases separating them. The CDR3 DNA reads TGTGCCAGCAGCACCTACCGGGAACGGGGCGAAAAACTGTTTTTT. Its protein product is CASSTYRERGEKLFF. The whole variable domain, filled in from reference TRBV5-4 and TRBJ1-4, reads ETGVTQSPTHLIKTRGQQVTLRCSSQSGHNTVSWYQQALGQGPQFIFQYYREEENGRGNFPPRFSGLQFPNYSSELNVNALELDDSALYLCASSTYRERGEKLFFGSGTQLSVL.

This sequence joins TRBV5-1 and TRBJ2-6; D gene ambiguous. The germline V gene has CDR1 SGHRS and CDR2 YFSETQ. The V end was cut by 3 bases, the J end by 0 bases, with 7 bases between. The CDR3 covers 15 residues. The CDR3 bases are TGCGCCAGCAGCTGGGATGTCTCTGGGGCCAACGTCCTGACTTTC. It codes for CASSWDVSGANVLTF.

This clone has a handful of counts. The chain carries TRBV10-1 and TRBJ1-2; no reliable D call. The CDR3 is 13 residues long. The germline V gene has CDR1 WNHNN and CDR2 SYGVQD (reference sequence). Deletions cut 0 bases from V and 5 bases from J, with 7 bases between. The CDR3 sequence: CASSESGGYGYTF. CDR3 in DNA: TGCGCCAGCAGTGAGTCCGGAGGGTATGGCTACACCTTC.

In nucleotides, the CDR3 is TGTGCCAGCAGCCCAGGGCAAGGGTATGGCTACACCTTC. Its protein product is CASSPGQGYGYTF. The chain links TRBV7-6 to TRBJ1-2; tentatively, D is TRBD1 (5 bases). V lost 5 bases and J 5 bases, leaving 12 bases between the germline ends. The germline V gene has CDR1 SGHVS and CDR2 FNYEAQ. There are 13 residues in the CDR3.

V gene TRBV7-3 combines with J gene TRBJ2-1, with a tentative D call TRBD2 (6 bases). There are 15 residues in the CDR3. Germline V gene lookup returns CDR1 SGHTA and CDR2 FQGTGA. V was pared by 2 bases and J by 7 bases, with 15 bases between. CDR3 protein: CASSLFGDLGNEQFF. CDR3 DNA: TGTGCCAGCAGCTTATTCGGGGACTTGGGGAATGAGCAGTTCTTC.

The V call is TRBV7-2, the J call TRBJ2-2, with a possible D match to TRBD1 (6 bases). The CDR3 totals 15 residues. V lost 2 bases to trimming and J lost 5 bases, with 12 bases between them. CDR1 and CDR2 (germline): SGHTA, FQGNSA. Written as DNA, the CDR3 is TGTGCCAGCAGCTTAAGTAGCAGGGGAACCGGGGAGCTGTTTTTT. Its translation is CASSLSSRGTGELFF.

This rearrangement joins TRBV19 to TRBJ2-2; 10 bases line up with TRBD1. The CDR3 loop spans 16 amino acids. Germline trimming cut 3 bases from V and 8 bases from J; bases unmatched to any gene: 9. Germline V gene sequence: CDR1 LNHDA, CDR2 SQIVND (reference sequence). CDR3 coding DNA: TGTGCCAGTAGTATCATCGGGACAGGGGAGGAAGGGGAGCTGTTTTTT. Protein sequence: CASSIIGTGEEGELFF.

This clone has just a few counts. The V and J genes are TRBV5-1 and TRBJ2-7; D may match TRBD1 or TRBD2 (5 bases each). V was pared by 2 bases and J by 7 bases, with 19 bases between. This CDR3 is built from 15 residues. The germline V gene encodes CDR1 SGHRS and CDR2 YFSETQ. The CDR3 loop is CASSFGARNAGEQYF. CDR3 bases: TGCGCCAGCAGCTTTGGGGCAAGGAATGCGGGTGAGCAGTACTTC. The variable domain in full, with the rest retrieved from reference TRBV5-1 and TRBJ2-7, is KAGVTQTPRYLIKTRGQQVTLSCSPISGHRSVSWYQQTPGQGLQFLFEYFSETQRNKGNFPGRFSGRQFSNSRSEMNVSTLELGDSALYLCASSFGARNAGEQYFGPGTRLTVT.

A few counts support this clone. The chain couples TRBV18 to TRBJ2-2, with 7 nucleotides matching TRBD1. Germline V CDR1 and CDR2: KGHSH, LQKENI. Trimming removed 6 bases from V and 9 bases from J; junction bases left unmatched: 10. The CDR3 runs to 14 residues. CDR3 DNA sequence: TGTGCCAGCTCCCCGGACAGGATCGGATGGGAGCTGTTTTTT. Translation: CASSPDRIGWELFF.